This T cell receptor beta chain was retrieved from a study of blood T cell repertoires in COVID-19. Study-wide context: Samples taken during acute and convalescent COVID-19 were collected in the United States, Italy and Spain. From T cells, B-cell-depleted T cells, or PBMCs came the material, which was cDNA or gDNA.

In the original analysis: The assay estimated nucleated cells by amplifying reference gene primers. Assay used: immunoSEQ multiplex PCR; TCRdb lists only in-frame clones, some missing. V and J calls and clone size come straight from that table; D and trimming were deduced from the DNA. The sample includes about 120,000 clones, about nine tenths of them seen just once. Germline CDR1 and CDR2: MGHRA and YSYEKL. The CDR3 has 15 residues. Trimming cost V 0 bases and J 1 base, with 9 bases left between them. This rearrangement joins TRBV4-1 to TRBJ2-5; tentatively, D is TRBD2 (6 bases). This sequence originates from a human donor with active COVID-19. The donor label of this sample is uncertain. Sequencing was carried out using peripheral blood. DNA for the CDR3: TGCGCCAGCAGCCAAGAGGGGCGGGGCCAAGAGACCCAGTACTTC. It codes for CASSQEGRGQETQYF.